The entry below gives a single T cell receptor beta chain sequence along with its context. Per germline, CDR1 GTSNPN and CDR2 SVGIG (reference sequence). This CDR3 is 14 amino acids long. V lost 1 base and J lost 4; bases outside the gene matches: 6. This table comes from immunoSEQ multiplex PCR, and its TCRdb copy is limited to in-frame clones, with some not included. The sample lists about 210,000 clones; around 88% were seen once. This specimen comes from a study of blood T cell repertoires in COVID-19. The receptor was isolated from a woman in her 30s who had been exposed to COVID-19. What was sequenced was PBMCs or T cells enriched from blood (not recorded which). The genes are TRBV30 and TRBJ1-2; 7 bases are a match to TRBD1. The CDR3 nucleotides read TGTGCCTGGAGTGCAGCCGGGACAGCCTATGGCTACACCTTC. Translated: CAWSAAGTAYGYTF.